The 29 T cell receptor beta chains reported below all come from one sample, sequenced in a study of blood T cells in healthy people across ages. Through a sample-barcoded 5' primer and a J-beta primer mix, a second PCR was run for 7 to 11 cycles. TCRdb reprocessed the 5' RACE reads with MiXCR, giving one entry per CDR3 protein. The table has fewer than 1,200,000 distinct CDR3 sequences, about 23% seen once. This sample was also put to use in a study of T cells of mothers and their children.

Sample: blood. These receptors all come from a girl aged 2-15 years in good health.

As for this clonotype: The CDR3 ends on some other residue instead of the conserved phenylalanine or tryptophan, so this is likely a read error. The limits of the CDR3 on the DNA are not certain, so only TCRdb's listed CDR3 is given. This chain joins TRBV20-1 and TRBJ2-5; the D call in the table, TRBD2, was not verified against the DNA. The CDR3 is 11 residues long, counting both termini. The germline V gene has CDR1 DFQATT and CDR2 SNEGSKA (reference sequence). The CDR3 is CSANGLAGGPI.

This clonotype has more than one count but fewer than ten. The DNA for the CDR3 is TGCAGCGGGTGGGACCTGGATATTCAAGAGACCCAGTACTTC. Its translation is CSGWDLDIQETQYF. This chain connects TRBV29-1 to TRBJ2-5; D is perhaps TRBD1 or TRBD2 (5 bases each). The CDR3 extends over 14 amino acids. The germline V gene has CDR1 SQVTM and CDR2 ANQGSEA. Trimming shortened V by 7 bases and J by 2 bases, and 17 bases separated the two germline ends.

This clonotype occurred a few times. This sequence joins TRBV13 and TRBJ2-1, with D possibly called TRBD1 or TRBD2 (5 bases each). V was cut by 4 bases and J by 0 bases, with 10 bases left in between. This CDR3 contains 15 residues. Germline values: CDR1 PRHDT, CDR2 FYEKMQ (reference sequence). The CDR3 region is CASSWDLYSYNEQFF. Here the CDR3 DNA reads TGTGCCAGCAGCTGGGACCTTTACTCCTACAATGAGCAGTTCTTC. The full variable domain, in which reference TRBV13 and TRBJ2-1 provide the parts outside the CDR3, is AAGVIQSPRHLIKEKRETATLKCYPIPRHDTVYWYQQGPGQDPQFLISFYEKMQSDKGSIPDRFSAQQFSDYHSELNMSSLELGDSALYFCASSWDLYSYNEQFFGPGTRLTVL.

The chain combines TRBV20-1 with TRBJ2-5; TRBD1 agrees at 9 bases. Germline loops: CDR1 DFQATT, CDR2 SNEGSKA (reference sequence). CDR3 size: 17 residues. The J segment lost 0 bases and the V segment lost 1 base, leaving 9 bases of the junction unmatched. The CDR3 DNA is TGCAGTGCTAGAGTCACTACCGGGACAGGGTACCAAGAGACCCAGTACTTC. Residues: CSARVTTGTGYQETQYF.

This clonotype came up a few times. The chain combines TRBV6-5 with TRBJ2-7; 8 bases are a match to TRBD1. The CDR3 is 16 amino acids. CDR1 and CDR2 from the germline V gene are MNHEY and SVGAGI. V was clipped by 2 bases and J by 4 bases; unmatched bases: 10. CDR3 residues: CASSYTSGTGWYEQYF. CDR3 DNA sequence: TGTGCCAGCAGTTACACCTCCGGGACAGGATGGTACGAGCAGTACTTC.

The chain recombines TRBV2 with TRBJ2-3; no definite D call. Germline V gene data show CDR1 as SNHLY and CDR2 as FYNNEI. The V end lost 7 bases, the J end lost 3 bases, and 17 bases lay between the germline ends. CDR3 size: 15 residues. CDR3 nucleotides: TGTGCCAGCAATTTAGCCGCAGTGGCTACAGATACGCAGTATTTT. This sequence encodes CASNLAAVATDTQYF.

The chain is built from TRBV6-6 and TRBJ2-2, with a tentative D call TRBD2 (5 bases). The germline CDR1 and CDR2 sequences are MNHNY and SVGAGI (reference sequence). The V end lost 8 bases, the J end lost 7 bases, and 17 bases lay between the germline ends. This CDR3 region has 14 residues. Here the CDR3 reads CASCRDGWSGELFF. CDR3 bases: TGTGCCAGCTGCCGGGATGGGTGGAGCGGGGAGCTGTTTTTT.

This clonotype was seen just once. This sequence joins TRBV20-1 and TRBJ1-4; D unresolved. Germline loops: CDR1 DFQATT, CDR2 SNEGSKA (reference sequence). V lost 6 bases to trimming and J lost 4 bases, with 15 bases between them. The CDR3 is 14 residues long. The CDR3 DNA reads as TGCAGTGCCGCCTCGGGCAGCCTTAATGAAAAACTGTTTTTT. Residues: CSAASGSLNEKLFF.

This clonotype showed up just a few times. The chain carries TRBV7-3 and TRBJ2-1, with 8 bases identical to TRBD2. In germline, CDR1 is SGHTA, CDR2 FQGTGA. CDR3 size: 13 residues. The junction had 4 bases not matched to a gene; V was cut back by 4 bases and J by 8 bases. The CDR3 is CASSSGGVDEQFF. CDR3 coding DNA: TGTGCCAGCAGCTCCGGGGGGGTGGATGAGCAGTTCTTC. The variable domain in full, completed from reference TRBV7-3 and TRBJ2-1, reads GAGVSQTPSNKVTEKGKYVELRCDPISGHTALYWYRQSLGQGPEFLIYFQGTGAADDSGLPNDRFFAVRPEGSVSTLKIQRTERGDSAVYLCASSSGGVDEQFFGPGTRLTVL.

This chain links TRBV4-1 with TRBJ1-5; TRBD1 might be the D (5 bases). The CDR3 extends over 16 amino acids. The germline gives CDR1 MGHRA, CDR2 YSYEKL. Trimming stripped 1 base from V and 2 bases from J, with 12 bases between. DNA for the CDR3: TGCGCCAGCAGCCAAGTGATCTCGGGGGGCAATCAGCCCCAGCATTTT. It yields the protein CASSQVISGGNQPQHF.

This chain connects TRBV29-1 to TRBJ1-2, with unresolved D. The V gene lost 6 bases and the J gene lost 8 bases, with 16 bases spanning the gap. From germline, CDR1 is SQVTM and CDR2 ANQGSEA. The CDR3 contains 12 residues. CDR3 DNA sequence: TGCAGCGTCCCCGGGGTCCGGGGAGGCTACACCTTC. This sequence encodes CSVPGVRGGYTF.

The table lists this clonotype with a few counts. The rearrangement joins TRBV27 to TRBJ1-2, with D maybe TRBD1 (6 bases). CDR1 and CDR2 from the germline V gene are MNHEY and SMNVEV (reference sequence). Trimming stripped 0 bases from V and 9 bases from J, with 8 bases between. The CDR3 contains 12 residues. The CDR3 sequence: CASSLSGGSYTF. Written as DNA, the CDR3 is TGTGCCAGCAGTTTATCGGGGGGCAGCTACACCTTC.

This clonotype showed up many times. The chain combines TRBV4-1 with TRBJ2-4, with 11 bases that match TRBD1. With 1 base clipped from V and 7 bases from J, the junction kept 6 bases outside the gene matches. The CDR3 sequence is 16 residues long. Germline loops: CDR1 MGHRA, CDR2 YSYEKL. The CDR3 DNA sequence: TGCGCCAGCAGCCAAGGACGTGGACAGGGGGCGAACATTCAGTACTTC. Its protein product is CASSQGRGQGANIQYF.

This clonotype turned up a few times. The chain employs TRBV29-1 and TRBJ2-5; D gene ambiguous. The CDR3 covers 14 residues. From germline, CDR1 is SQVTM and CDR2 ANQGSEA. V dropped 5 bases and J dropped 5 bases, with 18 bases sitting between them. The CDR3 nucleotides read TGCAGCGTTCGCGTGGGAATCGGGCGCGAGACCCAGTACTTC. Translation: CSVRVGIGRETQYF.

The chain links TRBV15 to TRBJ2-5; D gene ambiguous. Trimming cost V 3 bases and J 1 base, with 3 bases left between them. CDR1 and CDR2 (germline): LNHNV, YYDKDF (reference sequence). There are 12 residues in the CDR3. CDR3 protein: CATSRIQETQYF. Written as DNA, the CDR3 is TGTGCCACCAGCAGGATCCAAGAGACCCAGTACTTC.

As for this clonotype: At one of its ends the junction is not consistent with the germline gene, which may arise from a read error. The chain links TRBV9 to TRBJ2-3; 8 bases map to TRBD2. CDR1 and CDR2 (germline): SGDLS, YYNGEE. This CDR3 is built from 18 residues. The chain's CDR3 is CASTNPLSVSGTTDTQYF. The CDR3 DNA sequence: TGTGCCAGCACTAACCCGCTGAGCGTTAGCGGGACCACAGATACGCAATATTTT. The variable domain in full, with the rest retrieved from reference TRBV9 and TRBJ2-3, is DSGVTQTPKHLITATGQRVTLRCSPRSGDLSVYWYQQSLDQGLQFLIQYYNGEERAKGNILERFSAQQFPDLHSELNLSSLELGDSALYFCASTNPLSVSGTTDTQYFGPGTRLTVL.

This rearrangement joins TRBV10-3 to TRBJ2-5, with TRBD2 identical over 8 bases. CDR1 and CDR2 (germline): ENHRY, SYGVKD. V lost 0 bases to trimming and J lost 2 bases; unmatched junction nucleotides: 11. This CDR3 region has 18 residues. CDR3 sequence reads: CAISESSTGSGDQETQYF. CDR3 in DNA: TGTGCCATCAGTGAGTCGTCAACCGGTAGCGGGGATCAAGAGACCCAGTACTTC.

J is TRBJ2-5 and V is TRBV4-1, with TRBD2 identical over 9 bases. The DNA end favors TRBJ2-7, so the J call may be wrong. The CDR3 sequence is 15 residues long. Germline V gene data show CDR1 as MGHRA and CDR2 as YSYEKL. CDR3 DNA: TGCGCCAGCAGCCAAGCAGCGGGAGGCCTCGACGAGCAGTACTTC. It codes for CASSQAAGGLDEQYF.

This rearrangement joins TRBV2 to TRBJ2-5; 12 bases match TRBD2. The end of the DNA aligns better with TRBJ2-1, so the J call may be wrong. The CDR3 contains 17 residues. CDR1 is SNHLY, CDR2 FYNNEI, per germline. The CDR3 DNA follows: TGTGCCAGCAGTGAAGCGAGGGCTAGCGGGAGGGCTAATGAGCAGTTCTTC. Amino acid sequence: CASSEARASGRANEQFF.

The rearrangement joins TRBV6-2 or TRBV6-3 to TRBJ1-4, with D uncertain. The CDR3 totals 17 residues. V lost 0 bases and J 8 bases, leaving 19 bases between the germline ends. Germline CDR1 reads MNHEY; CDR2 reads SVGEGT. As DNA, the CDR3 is TGTGCCAGCAGTTACTCGATTCCGTGGCAACGTCAGGAAAAACTGTTTTTT. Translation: CASSYSIPWQRQEKLFF.

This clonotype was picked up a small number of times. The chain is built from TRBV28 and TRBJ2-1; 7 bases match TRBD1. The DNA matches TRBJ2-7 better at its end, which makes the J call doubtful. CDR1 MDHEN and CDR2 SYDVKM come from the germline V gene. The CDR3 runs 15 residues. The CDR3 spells CASSLSRQGSGEQYF. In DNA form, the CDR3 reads TGTGCCAGCAGTTTATCTCGACAGGGTTCGGGCGAGCAGTACTTC.

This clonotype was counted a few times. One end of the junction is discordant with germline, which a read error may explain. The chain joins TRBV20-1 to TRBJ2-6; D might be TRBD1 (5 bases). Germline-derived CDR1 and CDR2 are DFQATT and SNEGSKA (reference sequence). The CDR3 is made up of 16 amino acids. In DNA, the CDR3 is TGCAGTGCTCTCACGACGGCCAAGGCTGGGGCCGACGTCCTGACTTTC. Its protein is CSALTTAKAGADVLTF.

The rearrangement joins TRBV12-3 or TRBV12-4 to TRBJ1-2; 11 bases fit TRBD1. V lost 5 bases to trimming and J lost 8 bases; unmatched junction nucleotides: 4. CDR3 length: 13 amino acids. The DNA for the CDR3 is TGTGCCAGCAGTCGGACAGGGGGCGTGGGCTACACCTTC. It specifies CASSRTGGVGYTF.

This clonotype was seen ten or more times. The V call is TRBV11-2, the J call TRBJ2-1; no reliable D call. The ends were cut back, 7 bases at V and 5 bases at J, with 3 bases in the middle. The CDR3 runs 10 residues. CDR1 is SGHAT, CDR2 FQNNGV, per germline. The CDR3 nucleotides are TGTGCCAGCATGAACAATGAGCAGTTCTTC. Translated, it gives CASMNNEQFF.

CDR3 in DNA: TGTGCCAGCAGTCCCCTGGGGGCCTTGAAGGAGCAGTTCTTC. It specifies CASSPLGALKEQFF. The chain uses TRBV28 and TRBJ2-1, with D possibly being TRBD1 (6 bases). Trimming removed 5 bases at V and 10 bases at J, with 18 bases between. The germline V gene has CDR1 MDHEN and CDR2 SYDVKM. The CDR3 has 14 amino acids.

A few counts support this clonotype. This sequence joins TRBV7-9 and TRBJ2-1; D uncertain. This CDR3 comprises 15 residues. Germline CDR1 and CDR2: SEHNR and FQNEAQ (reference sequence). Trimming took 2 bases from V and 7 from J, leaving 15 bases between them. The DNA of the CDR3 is TGTGCCAGCAGCTTAAATAGAGGAGTGGGGAATGAGCAGTTCTTC. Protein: CASSLNRGVGNEQFF.

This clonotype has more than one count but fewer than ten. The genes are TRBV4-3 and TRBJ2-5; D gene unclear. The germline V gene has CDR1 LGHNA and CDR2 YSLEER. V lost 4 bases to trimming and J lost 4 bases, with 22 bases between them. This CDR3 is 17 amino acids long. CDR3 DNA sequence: TGCGCCAGCAGCCGAGAAGTGGGTCGATTTGTGGGAGAGACCCAGTACTTC. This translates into CASSREVGRFVGETQYF.

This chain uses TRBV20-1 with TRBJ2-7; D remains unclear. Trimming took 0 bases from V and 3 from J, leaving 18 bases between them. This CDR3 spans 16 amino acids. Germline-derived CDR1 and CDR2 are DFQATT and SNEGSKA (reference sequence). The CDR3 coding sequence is TGCAGTGCTAGAGATTTGTTGTCCAGCCCCGACTACGAGCAGTACTTC. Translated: CSARDLLSSPDYEQYF.

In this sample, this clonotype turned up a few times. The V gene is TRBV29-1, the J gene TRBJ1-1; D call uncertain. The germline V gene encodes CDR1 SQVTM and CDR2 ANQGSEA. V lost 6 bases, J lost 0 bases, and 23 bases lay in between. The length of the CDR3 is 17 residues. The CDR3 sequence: CSVPSGWGRGMNTEAFF. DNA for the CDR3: TGCAGCGTGCCGTCTGGGTGGGGTCGGGGAATGAACACTGAAGCTTTCTTT. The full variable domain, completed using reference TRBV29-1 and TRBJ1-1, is SAVISQKPSRDICQRGTSLTIQCQVDSQVTMMFWYRQQPGQSLTLIATANQGSEATYESGFVIDKFPISRPNLTFSTLTVSNMSPEDSSIYLCSVPSGWGRGMNTEAFFGQGTRLTVV.